This T cell receptor beta chain derives from a study of blood T cell repertoires in COVID-19. TCRdb keeps only in-frame clones here, not all; method: immunoSEQ multiplex PCR. Of 310,000 or so clones listed, around nine tenths are singletons. The V gene's germline CDR1 is SEHNR and CDR2 FQNEAQ (reference sequence). The CDR3 contains 15 residues. The germline V and J ends were trimmed by 1 base and 5 bases, with 15 bases remaining between them. The origin of this receptor is a man in his sixties or seventies with acute or convalescent COVID-19. The V gene is TRBV7-9, the J gene TRBJ2-7; tentative D call: TRBD2 (7 bases). Sequencing was performed on peripheral blood. CDR3: CASSLGWRGLHEQYF. CDR3 nucleotides: TGTGCCAGCAGCTTAGGGTGGCGGGGGCTCCACGAGCAGTACTTC.